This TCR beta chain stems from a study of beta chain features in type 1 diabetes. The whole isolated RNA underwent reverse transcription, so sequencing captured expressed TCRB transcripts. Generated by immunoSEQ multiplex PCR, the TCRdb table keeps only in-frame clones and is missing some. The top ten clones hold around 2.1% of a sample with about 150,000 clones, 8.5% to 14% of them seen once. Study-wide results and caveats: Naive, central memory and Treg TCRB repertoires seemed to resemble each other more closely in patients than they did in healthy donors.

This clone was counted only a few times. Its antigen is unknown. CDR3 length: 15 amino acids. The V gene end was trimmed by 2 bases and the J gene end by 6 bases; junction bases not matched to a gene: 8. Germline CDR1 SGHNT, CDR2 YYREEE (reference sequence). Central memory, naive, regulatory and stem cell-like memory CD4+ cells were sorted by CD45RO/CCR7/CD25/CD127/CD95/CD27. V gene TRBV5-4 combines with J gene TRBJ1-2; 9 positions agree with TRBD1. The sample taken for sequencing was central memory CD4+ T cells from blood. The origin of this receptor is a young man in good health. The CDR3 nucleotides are TGTGCCAGCAGCTTCCCCTCCCGGACAGGGGATGGCTACACCTTC. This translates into CASSFPSRTGDGYTF.